This T cell receptor (beta chain) was sequenced during a study of blood T cell repertoires in COVID-19. Study-level background: The United States, Italy and Spain supplied acute and convalescent COVID-19 samples. The cDNA or gDNA used as material had been derived from T cells, B-cell-depleted T cells, or PBMCs.

The V gene end was trimmed by 3 bases and the J gene end by 5 bases; junction bases not matched to a gene: 9. The CDR3 consists of 15 residues. Germline V gene lookup returns CDR1 SGHRS and CDR2 YFSETQ. In the authors' methods: Reference gene primers were amplified, and this amplification served to estimate nucleated cell counts. Here immunoSEQ multiplex PCR was the method, and the copy in TCRdb shows in-frame clones only, minus some. V and J calls plus clone size are reproduced from that table; the DNA served to infer D and trimming. The sample holds 100,000 to 150,000 clones, about 74% seen once. The chain couples TRBV5-1 to TRBJ1-1; 8 bases are a match to TRBD1. This receptor was identified in a man aged 60 to 75 with acute or convalescent COVID-19. Sequencing was done on a sample of peripheral blood. The CDR3 coding sequence is TGCGCCAGCAGCTCGCCAGGGGGCGCGAGTACTGAAGCTTTCTTT. Its protein product is CASSSPGGASTEAFF.